A single sample is the source of the 7 T cell receptor beta chains below, sequenced in a study of cytomegalovirus exposure and HLA in healthy donors. The PCR ran on 60 Vbeta and 13 Jbeta primers. The repertoire was sequenced with immunoSEQ multiplex PCR; TCRdb's copy has only in-frame clones and lacks some. The sample lists fewer than 250,000 clones, 70% to 80% occurring once. The sequencing input was PBMCs. These receptors were obtained from a male donor in good health and CMV-seropositive.

V usage is TRBV27 and J usage is TRBJ2-7, with 10 bases that match TRBD2. J was trimmed by 2 bases and V by 10 bases; bases with no gene match: 8. CDR1 is MNHEY, CDR2 SMNVEV, per germline (reference sequence). The CDR3 covers 14 residues. The CDR3 protein is CATSRTSGTYEQYF. The CDR3 coding sequence is TGTGCCACCTCTCGGACTAGCGGAACCTACGAGCAGTACTTC.

The V gene is TRBV6-5, the J gene TRBJ2-7; 12 bases map to TRBD2. The CDR3 is 14 amino acids. CDR1 and CDR2 (germline): MNHEY, SVGAGI. V lost 6 bases and J lost 2; bases outside the gene matches: 2. The CDR3 DNA follows: TGTGCCAGCAGAGCTAGCGGGAGGGCCTACGAGCAGTACTTC. It yields the protein CASRASGRAYEQYF.

The CDR3 DNA reads TGTGCCAGCACCGACCGTGAGGGTACGGGGAATGAGCAGTTCTTC. Amino acid sequence: CASTDREGTGNEQFF. This rearrangement joins TRBV6-1 to TRBJ2-1; D may be TRBD2 (5 bases). CDR1 and CDR2 from the germline V gene are MNHNS and SASEGT. The V end was cut by 7 bases, the J end by 7 bases, with 20 bases between. The CDR3 spans 15 residues.

V usage is TRBV6-5 and J usage is TRBJ2-7; possibly TRBD2 for D (6 bases). CDR3 length: 13 residues. Germline values: CDR1 MNHEY, CDR2 SVGAGI. Trimming removed 8 bases at V and 4 bases at J, with 15 bases between. DNA of the CDR3: TGTGCCAGCTGGGCAGGAGGGGCGTACGAGCAGTACTTC. Translating gives CASWAGGAYEQYF.

This chain uses TRBV7-8 with TRBJ2-6; D gene uncertain. CDR1 and CDR2 from the germline V gene are SGHVS and FQNEAQ. The CDR3 length is 17 residues. Trimming pared 6 bases from V and 1 base from J, leaving 16 bases between. CDR3 sequence reads: CASSDSVPPSGANVLTF. The CDR3, as DNA: TGTGCCAGCAGTGATTCGGTCCCCCCGTCTGGGGCCAACGTCCTGACTTTC.

This clone showed up just a few times. The chain employs TRBV9 and TRBJ2-5; a weak D match, TRBD1 (5 bases). The J call could be wrong; TRBJ2-7 is a better fit for the DNA end. CDR1 is SGDLS, CDR2 YYNGEE, per germline. The CDR3 sequence is 14 residues long. CDR3 in amino acids: CASSVAAGRSEQYF. The CDR3 coding sequence is TGTGCCAGCAGCGTAGCGGCAGGGCGAAGCGAGCAGTACTTC.

This chain uses TRBV27 with TRBJ2-1, with 7 bases fitting TRBD2. The germline gives CDR1 MNHEY, CDR2 SMNVEV (reference sequence). This CDR3 has 14 residues. V lost 6 bases, J lost 3 bases, and 5 bases stayed unmatched. The DNA of the CDR3 is TGTGCCAGCAGCCTCTGGGGGGGCTACAATGAGCAGTTCTTC. Its protein is CASSLWGGYNEQFF.